This T cell receptor beta chain was profiled in a study of cytomegalovirus exposure and HLA in healthy donors. Study conclusions and caveats: The classifier reportedly diagnosed cytomegalovirus status with high sensitivity and specificity. Earlier analysis found most TCR beta V segments productive about 87% or about 30% of the time.

To note about this clone: Its antigen is undetermined.

The PCR ran on 60 Vbeta and 13 Jbeta primers. Assay: immunoSEQ multiplex PCR; the TCRdb copy retains only in-frame clones and omits some. In the table there are 130,000 to 150,000 clones, roughly four fifths of which are singletons. V gave up 5 bases and J gave up 0 bases; unmatched junction bases: 6. Germline lookup yields CDR1 MNHEY and CDR2 SVGAGI. This CDR3 has 15 amino acids. J is TRBJ2-7 and V is TRBV6-5; 8 nucleotides match TRBD2. The receptor's source is a man aged 35-49 years in good health and CMV-seropositive. The sample was PBMCs. The CDR3 nucleotides are TGTGCCAGCAGTAAGACTAGCGCGAGCTCCTACGAGCAGTACTTC. Its translation is CASSKTSASSYEQYF.